This T cell receptor (beta chain) derives from a study of CD8 T cells in Susac syndrome. Random hexamers primed reverse transcription of about 0.5 to 1 ug RNA. TCRdb used MiXCR to reprocess the immunoSEQ multiplex PCR reads, holding one entry per CDR3 protein. The repertoire has about 64,000 distinct CDR3 sequences, around 95% of them found once; the top ten carry 0.56%. It was negative isolation that provided the CD8+ and CD4+ T cells, whereas TEMRA cells were enriched by FACS. V lost 1 base and J 14 bases, leaving 13 bases between the germline ends. Germline V gene sequence: CDR1 MGHRA, CDR2 YSYEKL. The CDR3 loop spans 12 amino acids.

The rearrangement joins TRBV4-1 to TRBJ2-3; tentative D call: TRBD2 (5 bases). Specimen: CD8+ T cells from PBMCs. This sequence originates from a human donor with multiple sclerosis. In nucleotides, the CDR3 is TGCGCCAGCAGCCAAGGTGGGGAGAATCGGTATTTT. It specifies CASSQGGENRYF.